This passage covers 18 T cell receptor beta chains from one sample sequenced in a study of shared clonotypes between healthy human individuals. Generated by immunoSEQ multiplex PCR, the TCRdb table keeps only in-frame clones and is missing some. The table has roughly 300,000 clones, around 86% seen once; the top ten hold about 16%. Material for sequencing was memory CD8+ T cells sorted from blood. Subset noted: CD45RO+ cells pooled with CCR7-negative TemRA cells. These receptors came from a man younger than 30 in good health.

The chain recombines TRBV27 with TRBJ1-4; D is undetermined. This CDR3 is built from 12 residues. V dropped 5 bases and J dropped 8 bases, with 9 bases sitting between them. Germline CDR1 MNHEY, CDR2 SMNVEV (reference sequence). The CDR3 loop is CASSGFGEKLFF. The CDR3 bases are TGTGCCAGCAGTGGTTTCGGGGAAAAACTGTTTTTT.

The rearrangement joins TRBV5-1 to TRBJ2-7; 7 bases are a match to TRBD1. V shed 0 bases and J 3 bases; nucleotides not matched to a gene: 6. This CDR3 spans 15 amino acids. CDR1 is SGHRS, CDR2 YFSETQ, per germline. CDR3 DNA: TGCGCCAGCAGCTTGGCCCCGGGACAGTACTACGAGCAGTACTTC. Protein product: CASSLAPGQYYEQYF. The full variable domain, with the rest looked up from reference TRBV5-1 and TRBJ2-7, is KAGVTQTPRYLIKTRGQQVTLSCSPISGHRSVSWYQQTPGQGLQFLFEYFSETQRNKGNFPGRFSGRQFSNSRSEMNVSTLELGDSALYLCASSLAPGQYYEQYFGPGTRLTVT.

The CDR3 reads CASSSPGTGTYEQYF. CDR3 nucleotide sequence: TGTGCCAGCAGCTCTCCCGGGACAGGGACCTACGAGCAGTACTTC. The rearrangement uses TRBV5-6 and TRBJ2-7; 9 nucleotides line up with TRBD1. With V trimmed by 3 bases and J by 2 bases, 6 bases remained unmatched. The CDR3 sequence is 15 residues long. Germline values: CDR1 SGHDT, CDR2 YYEEEE. Combining the CDR3 with reference TRBV5-6 and TRBJ2-7 gives the whole variable domain DAGVTQSPTHLIKTRGQQVTLRCSPKSGHDTVSWYQQALGQGPQFIFQYYEEEERQRGNFPDRFSGHQFPNYSSELNVNALLLGDSALYLCASSSPGTGTYEQYFGPGTRLTVT.

V is TRBV25-1 and J is TRBJ2-4, with D hard to call. Looked up from germline, CDR1 is MGHDK and CDR2 is SYGVNS. The V and J ends lost 3 bases and 1 base respectively, with 7 bases between them. This CDR3 is 14 amino acids long. The CDR3 reads CASSDSGAKNIQYF. The DNA of the CDR3 is TGTGCCAGCAGTGATTCCGGGGCCAAAAACATTCAGTACTTC. Full variable domain (rest looked up from reference TRBV25-1 and TRBJ2-4): EADIYQTPRYLVIGTGKKITLECSQTMGHDKMYWYQQDPGMELHLIHYSYGVNSTEKGDLSSESTVSRIRTEHFPLTLESARPSHTSQYLCASSDSGAKNIQYFGAGTRLSVL.

This chain connects TRBV27 to TRBJ2-4; 7 positions agree with TRBD1. The germline CDR1 and CDR2 sequences are MNHEY and SMNVEV (reference sequence). The CDR3 is 13 residues long. The V and J ends lost 8 bases and 8 bases, in that order; junction bases with no gene match: 9. The CDR3: CASWDNGQDIQYF. CDR3 bases: TGTGCCAGCTGGGATAACGGACAGGACATTCAGTACTTC.

Only a few counts were recorded for this clone. The J gene is TRBJ2-3, the V gene TRBV7-2; 9 bases agree with TRBD1. The germline V gene encodes CDR1 SGHTA and CDR2 FQGNSA. The J segment lost 7 bases and the V segment lost 1 base, leaving 6 bases of the junction unmatched. The length of the CDR3 is 15 residues. For the CDR3, the DNA is TGTGCCAGCAGCTTAGGCGGGACAGGGAGGCATACGCAGTATTTT. Translating gives CASSLGGTGRHTQYF.

The chain employs TRBV4-1 and TRBJ2-1; the match to TRBD2 covers 8 bases. The CDR3 runs 15 residues. V gave up 2 bases and J gave up 0 bases; unmatched junction bases: 0. From germline, CDR1 is MGHRA and CDR2 YSYEKL. The CDR3 DNA follows: TGCGCCAGCAGCCAACGGGGGGGCTCCTACAATGAGCAGTTCTTC. Translation: CASSQRGGSYNEQFF.

The J gene is TRBJ2-1, the V gene TRBV7-9, with 9 positions matching TRBD2. Germline lookup yields CDR1 SEHNR and CDR2 FQNEAQ (reference sequence). The V and J ends lost 5 bases and 2 bases, in that order; junction bases with no gene match: 7. This CDR3 spans 16 amino acids. The CDR3 DNA sequence: TGTGCCAGCAGCCCGATAGCGGGGGAAACCTACAATGAGCAGTTCTTC. Amino acids: CASSPIAGETYNEQFF.

This clone is classed as medium-sized (0.01 to 0.1%). CDR3 DNA sequence: TGTGCCAGCAGCTTAGGTATGGGCTTAAATGAGCAGTTCTTC. Protein product: CASSLGMGLNEQFF. V is TRBV13 and J is TRBJ2-1, with unresolved D. Looked up from germline, CDR1 is PRHDT and CDR2 is FYEKMQ (reference sequence). The CDR3 has 14 residues. V was cut by 0 bases and J by 7 bases, with 10 bases left in between.

V and J are TRBV7-9 and TRBJ1-6, with D hard to call. V gave up 5 bases and J gave up 10 bases, with 15 bases separating them. The CDR3 runs 14 residues. Germline assignment: CDR1 SEHNR and CDR2 FQNEAQ (reference sequence). DNA of the CDR3: TGTGCCAGCAGCCCTTGGGTGGTTGGGTCACCCCTCCACTTT. It encodes CASSPWVVGSPLHF.

The gene calls are TRBV29-1 and TRBJ2-5; no clear D. Trimming removed 0 bases from V and 1 base from J, with 12 bases in between. Germline V CDR1 and CDR2: SQVTM, ANQGSEA. The CDR3 contains 15 residues. CDR3: CSVEDPMELQETQYF. As DNA, the CDR3 is TGCAGCGTTGAAGATCCGATGGAACTCCAAGAGACCCAGTACTTC.

The rearrangement links TRBV11-2 to TRBJ1-2; perhaps TRBD1 as D (6 bases). There are 14 residues in the CDR3. Germline V gene sequence: CDR1 SGHAT, CDR2 FQNNGV. V shed 4 bases and J shed 5 bases, with 14 bases lying between them. Written as DNA, the CDR3 is TGTGCCAGCAGCTCTGAACAGGGAAATTATGGCTACACCTTC. This codes for CASSSEQGNYGYTF.

The chain carries TRBV10-3 and TRBJ2-7; 12 bases match TRBD2. Trimming removed 4 bases from V and 3 bases from J; junction bases left unmatched: 4. Germline-derived CDR1 and CDR2 are ENHRY and SYGVKD. The CDR3 length is 15 residues. For the CDR3, the DNA is TGTGCCATCAGTGCAACACTAGCGGGAGGCTACGAGCAGTACTTC. As protein: CAISATLAGGYEQYF.

The chain couples TRBV29-1 to TRBJ2-1; D possibly corresponds to TRBD1 (6 bases). This CDR3 spans 12 amino acids. V lost 4 bases to trimming and J lost 7 bases, with 11 bases between them. CDR1 SQVTM and CDR2 ANQGSEA come from the germline V gene. The CDR3 sequence: CSVAGDRNEQFF. DNA for the CDR3: TGCAGCGTTGCGGGTGACAGGAATGAGCAGTTCTTC.

J is TRBJ2-1 and V is TRBV6-1; D remains ambiguous. The germline V and J ends were trimmed by 4 bases and 1 base, with 8 bases remaining between them. Germline values: CDR1 MNHNS, CDR2 SASEGT. The CDR3 length is 14 residues. CDR3 region: CASSGPESYNEQFF. In nucleotides, the CDR3 is TGTGCCAGCAGTGGCCCGGAATCCTACAATGAGCAGTTCTTC.

The CDR3 spells CASSLDGTGGSPLHF. The CDR3 DNA sequence: TGCGCCAGCAGCTTGGATGGGACAGGGGGCTCACCCCTCCACTTT. The chain has TRBV5-1 and TRBJ1-6; 12 bases match TRBD1. J was trimmed by 10 bases and V by 0 bases; bases with no gene match: 2. CDR3 length: 15 residues. Per germline, CDR1 SGHRS and CDR2 YFSETQ.

The rearrangement joins TRBV4-1 to TRBJ2-7, with a weak D call TRBD1 (6 bases). Trimming stripped 4 bases from V and 6 bases from J, with 16 bases between. CDR3 length: 14 amino acids. In germline, CDR1 is MGHRA, CDR2 YSYEKL. CDR3 in DNA: TGCGCCAGCAGCCCAAAGGTCACAGGGCCCGAGCAGTACTTC. It specifies CASSPKVTGPEQYF.

The chain joins TRBV28 to TRBJ2-3; D not resolved. CDR1 MDHEN and CDR2 SYDVKM come from the germline V gene. This CDR3 is 15 amino acids long. The V end lost 10 bases, the J end lost 2 bases, and 19 bases lay between the germline ends. The CDR3 region has the DNA TGTGCCACAGAAAAATGGTGGGGTTCCACAGATACGCAGTATTTT. Its translation: CATEKWWGSTDTQYF.